These 29 T cell receptor beta chains originate from one sample sequenced in a study of T cell responses to AZD1222 COVID-19 vaccine. Clones were sequenced by immunoSEQ multiplex PCR, and TCRdb holds only the in-frame ones, with some missing. The profile shows over 70,000 clones, 85% to 90% of them singletons. The sample consisted of peripheral blood, taken 28 days after the second AZD1222 dose. These receptors originate from an adult who received the AZD1222 COVID-19 vaccine.

The gene calls are TRBV5-8 and TRBJ1-2; D remains unclear. V was trimmed by 4 bases and J by 5 bases, leaving 9 bases between them. This CDR3 spans 12 amino acids. Germline V gene lookup returns CDR1 SGHTS and CDR2 YDEGEE. The CDR3 is CASSRRWYGYTF. In DNA form, the CDR3 reads TGTGCCAGCAGCCGTAGGTGGTATGGCTACACCTTC. The whole variable domain, remainder taken from reference TRBV5-8 and TRBJ1-2, is EAGVTQSPTHLIKTRGQQATLRCSPISGHTSVYWYQQALGLGLQFLLWYDEGEERNRGNFPPRFSGRQFPNYSSELNVNALELEDSALYLCASSRRWYGYTFGSGTRLTVV.

The rearrangement joins TRBV28 to TRBJ2-7; 11 bases fit TRBD1. Germline V CDR1 and CDR2: MDHEN, SYDVKM. The CDR3 length is 15 residues. The V segment lost 3 bases and the J segment 4 bases; nucleotides outside the gene matches: 5. The CDR3 reads CASSFPGQGGYEQYF. The CDR3 nucleotides read TGTGCCAGCAGTTTTCCGGGACAGGGGGGTTACGAGCAGTACTTC.

This clone came up once. The chain employs TRBV6-4 and TRBJ2-3; 11 bases are a match to TRBD2. Germline lookup yields CDR1 MRHNA and CDR2 SNTAGT. This CDR3 spans 18 amino acids. V trimming: 5 bases; J trimming: 2 bases; junction bases outside the gene matches: 12. The CDR3 sequence: CASSPYRTSGQITDTQYF. The CDR3 DNA reads TGTGCCAGCAGTCCCTATCGGACTAGCGGGCAGATCACAGATACGCAGTATTTT.

The chain joins TRBV6-5 to TRBJ2-7; D perhaps matches TRBD1 (6 bases). V was shortened by 10 bases and J by 2 bases, with 15 bases between the two germline ends. CDR1 MNHEY and CDR2 SVGAGI come from the germline V gene. The CDR3 is 13 residues long. The CDR3 DNA reads as TGTGCCACCACACCAGGGGCCCCCTACGAGCAGTACTTC. It translates to CATTPGAPYEQYF.

The chain employs TRBV2 and TRBJ2-7; weak D call: TRBD2 (6 bases). CDR3 length equals 15 residues. The V and J ends lost 8 bases and 2 bases respectively, with 19 bases between them. CDR1 SNHLY and CDR2 FYNNEI come from the germline V gene. The CDR3 protein is CASPSGPGETYEQYV. The CDR3 DNA follows: TGTGCCAGCCCGAGCGGGCCCGGGGAGACCTACGAGCAGTACGTC.

The count of this clone is one. The chain joins TRBV7-3 to TRBJ2-5; 8 positions match TRBD1. The CDR3 has 15 residues. The germline gives CDR1 SGHTA, CDR2 FQGTGA. With V trimmed by 1 base and J by 5 bases, 6 bases remained unmatched. The chain's CDR3 is CASSLNGQGLETQYF. The CDR3 bases are TGTGCCAGCAGCTTAAATGGACAGGGTTTGGAGACCCAGTACTTC.

The chain is built from TRBV15 and TRBJ2-2; TRBD2 agrees at 9 bases. Germline CDR1 and CDR2: LNHNV and YYDKDF (reference sequence). The V gene end was trimmed by 4 bases and the J gene end by 1 base; junction bases not matched to a gene: 7. This CDR3 spans 17 amino acids. This CDR3 is CATSNKASGKNTGELFF. CDR3 DNA sequence: TGTGCCACCAGCAACAAGGCTAGCGGGAAGAACACCGGGGAGCTGTTTTTT. Full variable domain (rest looked up from reference TRBV15 and TRBJ2-2): DAMVIQNPRYQVTQFGKPVTLSCSQTLNHNVMYWYQQKSSQAPKLLFHYYDKDFNNEADTPDNFQSRRPNTSFCFLDIRSPGLGDTAMYLCATSNKASGKNTGELFFGEGSRLTVL.

The V gene is TRBV2, the J gene TRBJ2-7; the D gene could be TRBD1 or TRBD2 (6 bases each). This CDR3 has 15 amino acids. V lost 2 bases to trimming and J lost 7 bases, with 18 bases between them. Per the germline V gene, CDR1 is SNHLY and CDR2 is FYNNEI. The CDR3 protein is CASSERPGAPGEQYV. CDR3 in DNA: TGTGCCAGCAGTGAAAGGCCGGGGGCCCCGGGGGAGCAGTACGTC.

CDR3 sequence: CASSLGGVLANEKLFF. Written as DNA, the CDR3 is TGTGCCAGCAGCTTGGGGGGGGTGTTGGCTAATGAAAAACTGTTTTTT. The chain recombines TRBV11-2 with TRBJ1-4, with D perhaps matching TRBD1 (5 bases). Germline assignment: CDR1 SGHAT and CDR2 FQNNGV. Deletions cut 3 bases from V and 3 bases from J, with 14 bases between. The CDR3 totals 16 residues.

The chain is built from TRBV19 and TRBJ2-3; perhaps TRBD2 as D (5 bases). CDR1 and CDR2 from the germline V gene are LNHDA and SQIVND (reference sequence). This CDR3 spans 12 amino acids. V was trimmed by 9 bases and J by 8 bases, leaving 15 bases between them. The CDR3 sequence is CASKGALATQYF. CDR3 DNA: TGTGCCAGCAAGGGAGCCCTCGCTACGCAGTATTTT.

This clone was seen a handful of times. The CDR3, as DNA: TGTGCCACCAACACCAACTCCTACAATGAGCAGTTCTTC. Protein sequence: CATNTNSYNEQFF. The chain is built from TRBV18 and TRBJ2-1; D remains ambiguous. CDR1 KGHSH and CDR2 LQKENI come from the germline V gene. CDR3 length: 13 amino acids. V lost 10 bases and J lost 0, with 10 bases in between.

The V gene is TRBV9, the J gene TRBJ2-7; perhaps D is TRBD1 or TRBD2 (6 bases each). The germline CDR1 and CDR2 sequences are SGDLS and YYNGEE. CDR3 size: 12 residues. V was cut by 0 bases and J by 6 bases, with 7 bases left in between. The CDR3 sequence is CASSVEGGEQYF. The CDR3 DNA reads TGTGCCAGCAGCGTAGAGGGGGGCGAGCAGTACTTC.

CDR3 bases: TGTGCCTGGAGTGGGTTGGGGGGGTTAGGCCAGCCCCAGCATTTT. It specifies CAWSGLGGLGQPQHF. The chain joins TRBV30 to TRBJ1-5; maybe TRBD1 (5 bases). Between the trimmed V and J ends, which lost 1 base and 7 bases, there was a span of 17 bases. The CDR3 consists of 15 residues. Germline loops: CDR1 GTSNPN, CDR2 SVGIG (reference sequence).

The chain couples TRBV28 to TRBJ1-6, with D perhaps matching TRBD1 (6 bases). CDR1 is MDHEN, CDR2 SYDVKM, per germline. Trimming took 5 bases from V and 7 from J, leaving 15 bases between them. This CDR3 is built from 15 residues. The CDR3 protein is CASSEGDNWNSPLHF. CDR3 bases: TGTGCCAGCAGTGAGGGGGACAATTGGAATTCACCCCTCCACTTT. The full variable domain, completed using reference TRBV28 and TRBJ1-6, is DVKVTQSSRYLVKRTGEKVFLECVQDMDHENMFWYRQDPGLGLRLIYFSYDVKMKEKGDIPEGYSVSREKKERFSLILESASTNQTSMYLCASSEGDNWNSPLHFGNGTRLTVT.

V and J are TRBV4-2 and TRBJ2-3; 7 nucleotides match TRBD2. Unmatched junction bases numbered 8, after V lost 4 bases and J lost 1 base. The CDR3 extends over 16 amino acids. Germline-derived CDR1 and CDR2 are LGHNA and YNFKEQ. The CDR3 region is CASSLIRDYRTDTQYF. The CDR3 bases are TGTGCCAGCAGCCTTATAAGGGACTACCGCACAGATACGCAGTATTTT.

The chain joins TRBV5-4 to TRBJ2-3, with D uncertain. Trimming took off 2 bases at V and 1 base at J, with 5 bases between the two ends. CDR1 and CDR2 from the germline V gene are SGHNT and YYREEE (reference sequence). CDR3 length equals 13 residues. CDR3 sequence: CASSFARTDTQYF. CDR3 sequence (DNA): TGTGCCAGCAGCTTCGCCCGCACAGATACGCAGTATTTT.

The J gene is TRBJ1-5, the V gene TRBV30, with unresolved D. Germline-derived CDR1 and CDR2 are GTSNPN and SVGIG (reference sequence). The length of the CDR3 is 14 residues. Deletions cut 2 bases from V and 5 bases from J, with 13 bases between. The CDR3 nucleotides are TGTGCCTGGAGTAAATCGTGGAGGGATCAGCCCCAGCATTTT. Protein: CAWSKSWRDQPQHF.

This clone was seen a few times. The chain is built from TRBV3-1 (or the pseudogene TRBV3-2) and TRBJ2-2, with D perhaps TRBD2 (5 bases). Germline values: CDR1 LGHDT, CDR2 YNNKEL (reference sequence). The CDR3 consists of 14 residues. The V end lost 4 bases, the J end lost 6 bases, and 12 bases lay between the germline ends. The CDR3 is CASSLGKVAGELFF. CDR3 DNA sequence: TGTGCCAGCAGCCTCGGGAAGGTCGCCGGGGAGCTGTTTTTT.

The V gene is TRBV7-9, the J gene TRBJ2-7; 9 nucleotides align to TRBD2. The J segment lost 0 bases and the V segment lost 1 base, leaving 10 bases of the junction unmatched. CDR1 and CDR2 from the germline V gene are SEHNR and FQNEAQ (reference sequence). CDR3 length equals 18 residues. The CDR3 here is CASSLGELAGPNSYEQYV. CDR3 coding DNA: TGTGCCAGCAGCTTAGGGGAGCTAGCGGGACCAAACTCCTACGAGCAGTACGTC.

The chain combines TRBV3-1 (or the pseudogene TRBV3-2) with TRBJ2-7; D ambiguous. This CDR3 has 17 amino acids. Trimming left V 1 base short and J 0 bases short, with 16 bases between. Germline assignment: CDR1 LGHDT and CDR2 YNNKEL (reference sequence). The CDR3 nucleotides are TGTGCCAGCAGCCAAGCCACGACACTAACCCTCTCCTACGAGCAGTACTTC. Translation gives CASSQATTLTLSYEQYF.

V and J are TRBV2 and TRBJ1-2; D is unresolved. Trimming left V 1 base short and J 3 bases short, with 6 bases between. Germline V gene data show CDR1 as SNHLY and CDR2 as FYNNEI. The CDR3 sequence is 13 residues long. This CDR3 is CASSEGRHYGYTF. The DNA for the CDR3 is TGTGCCAGCAGTGAAGGGAGACACTATGGCTACACCTTC.

This clone is a singleton in its sample. V is TRBV9 and J is TRBJ1-1; tentatively, D is TRBD1 (6 bases). The germline V and J ends were trimmed by 4 bases and 4 bases, with 14 bases remaining between them. The CDR3 covers 14 residues. Germline V gene data show CDR1 as SGDLS and CDR2 as YYNGEE. The CDR3 sequence: CASSPGQLGTEAFF. Written as DNA, the CDR3 is TGTGCCAGCAGCCCCGGACAGCTAGGCACTGAAGCTTTCTTT.

This clone was detected once. The chain is built from TRBV2 and TRBJ2-7, with a tentative D call TRBD1 (8 bases). V was pared by 6 bases and J by 3 bases, with 18 bases between. CDR3 length: 15 amino acids. The germline V gene encodes CDR1 SNHLY and CDR2 FYNNEI. CDR3 region: CASSGGTGVYYEQYF. CDR3 DNA sequence: TGTGCCAGCAGCGGGGGGACAGGAGTTTACTACGAGCAGTACTTC.

The genes are TRBV11-3 and TRBJ2-1; 9 bases fit TRBD2. Trimming removed 3 bases from V and 4 bases from J; junction bases left unmatched: 7. Per the germline V gene, CDR1 is SGHNT and CDR2 is YENEEA. This CDR3 has 16 amino acids. DNA of the CDR3: TGTGCCAGCAGCTTGGCAAGCGGGAGGCAATACAATGAGCAGTTCTTC. Translation gives CASSLASGRQYNEQFF.

The rearrangement joins TRBV19 to TRBJ1-2, with 7 bases matching TRBD1. The CDR3 spans 14 residues. With V trimmed by 7 bases and J by 2 bases, 7 bases remained unmatched. The germline gives CDR1 LNHDA, CDR2 SQIVND (reference sequence). This CDR3 is CASINPGQNYGYTF. The DNA of the CDR3 is TGTGCCAGTATCAATCCGGGACAGAACTATGGCTACACCTTC.

This rearrangement joins TRBV2 to TRBJ1-1, with TRBD1 matching 11 bases. The germline gives CDR1 SNHLY, CDR2 FYNNEI. V dropped 6 bases and J dropped 1; count of bases not matched to a gene: 1. The CDR3 consists of 14 residues. The CDR3 is CASRGTGGNTEAFF. The CDR3 bases are TGTGCCAGCAGGGGGACAGGGGGGAACACTGAAGCTTTCTTT.

The chain couples TRBV3-1 (or the pseudogene TRBV3-2) to TRBJ2-5; perhaps TRBD2 as D (6 bases). V was clipped by 3 bases and J by 5 bases, with 16 bases between them. This CDR3 is 15 amino acids long. Germline V lookup: CDR1 LGHDT, CDR2 YNNKEL (reference sequence). The chain's CDR3 is CASSQDLGRTETQYF. As DNA, the CDR3 is TGTGCCAGCAGCCAGGACCTAGGGAGGACGGAGACCCAGTACTTC.

This clone was observed a handful of times. The V gene is TRBV21-1, the J gene TRBJ1-4. TRBV21-1 is annotated as a pseudogene. CDR3 length equals 19 residues. The CDR3: CASSKSIGRDPTTNEKLFF. CDR3 in DNA: TGTGCCAGCAGCAAATCGATCGGCAGGGACCCTACAACTAATGAAAAACTGTTTTTT.

This rearrangement joins TRBV7-2 to TRBJ2-3; TRBD1 agrees at 9 bases. V lost 3 bases to trimming and J lost 1 base; unmatched junction nucleotides: 5. Germline V lookup: CDR1 SGHTA, CDR2 FQGNSA. The CDR3 covers 16 residues. The DNA for the CDR3 is TGTGCCAGCAGCTTCGACAGGGGGGCGGGCACAGATACGCAGTATTTT. It yields the protein CASSFDRGAGTDTQYF.